The text below deals with one T cell receptor beta chain. Its cognate antigen is unknown. This entry belongs to a study of Ad26.COV2.S vaccination and SARS-CoV-2 variants. Study summary: Vaccine-arm donor from the placebo-controlled COV1001 Ad26.COV2.S trial.

Libraries were prepared by immunoSEQ multiplex PCR; TCRdb keeps only in-frame clonotypes and omits some of them. Of some 460,000 clones in the sample, around 89% were seen once. Indicated treatment: around 19 received Ad26.COV2.S at low or high dose, single or two shots; several received placebo; per-sample allocation not given. It was on day 63 after the first vaccine or placebo injection that samples were taken. CDR3 length: 14 amino acids. Trimming pared 5 bases from V and 4 bases from J, leaving 11 bases between. The V gene's germline CDR1 is MNHEY and CDR2 SVGAGI. Regarding the study as a whole: Vaccinated and placebo-treated recipients had similar non-spike TCR breadth.

The chain employs TRBV6-5 and TRBJ1-4, with D uncertain. The source of this sequence is a person aged 18-60 years who received the Ad26.COV2.S COVID-19 vaccine or a placebo. The sample was peripheral blood, taken in a trial of Ad26.COV2.S vaccine versus placebo. This CDR3 is CASSPRTVNEKLFF. Written as DNA, the CDR3 is TGTGCCAGCAGTCCACGGACGGTTAATGAAAAACTGTTTTTT.